These 15 T cell receptor beta chains were all obtained from the same sample, sequenced in a study of blood T cell repertoires in COVID-19. This table comes from immunoSEQ multiplex PCR, and its TCRdb copy is limited to in-frame clones, with some not included. Of hundreds of thousands of clones detected, around nine tenths appear once; the ten largest clones hold under 1.5%. The sample was peripheral blood. The receptor source for this set is a man aged 80 or over with acute or convalescent COVID-19.

The V and J genes are TRBV28 and TRBJ1-4; D is perhaps TRBD1 (6 bases). CDR1 MDHEN and CDR2 SYDVKM come from the germline V gene. This CDR3 is 14 amino acids long. Trimming took 3 bases from V and 8 from J, leaving 13 bases between them. The CDR3 spells CASSFAGATEKLFF. CDR3 DNA sequence: TGTGCCAGCAGTTTTGCGGGGGCGACCGAAAAACTGTTTTTT.

This clone was counted a few times. This chain uses TRBV5-1 with TRBJ2-1, with D perhaps matching TRBD1 (5 bases). Germline V lookup: CDR1 SGHRS, CDR2 YFSETQ. The CDR3 is 17 residues long. The V end was cut by 6 bases, the J end by 6 bases, with 25 bases between. This chain's CDR3 is CASTYTTQAKFINEQFF. CDR3 coding DNA: TGCGCCAGCACCTATACAACACAGGCTAAGTTTATCAATGAGCAGTTCTTC.

The J gene is TRBJ2-3, the V gene TRBV28; 8 bases map to TRBD2. The CDR3 covers 16 residues. Germline V lookup: CDR1 MDHEN, CDR2 SYDVKM. Losses at the gene ends were 4 bases for V and 2 bases for J; bases not matched to a gene: 8. CDR3 loop: CASSSGQRGFTDTQYF. DNA of the CDR3: TGTGCCAGCAGTTCTGGCCAGCGGGGGTTCACAGATACGCAGTATTTT.

This chain uses TRBV12-3 or TRBV12-4 with TRBJ1-2; maybe TRBD1 (5 bases). This CDR3 is built from 13 residues. Trimming took 3 bases from V and 8 from J, leaving 13 bases between them. CDR3 amino acids: CASSFLKGAGYTF. CDR3 DNA: TGTGCCAGCAGTTTTTTGAAAGGGGCCGGCTACACCTTC.

The rearrangement uses TRBV7-3 and TRBJ2-3, with 7 bases matching TRBD1. The junction had 7 bases not matched to a gene; V was cut back by 4 bases and J by 0 bases. This CDR3 is built from 16 residues. CDR1 SGHTA and CDR2 FQGTGA come from the germline V gene. The chain's CDR3 is CASSSAGGSSTDTQYF. As DNA, the CDR3 is TGTGCCAGCAGCTCCGCAGGGGGATCTAGCACAGATACGCAGTATTTT.

The chain links TRBV11-2 to TRBJ1-6; D remains unclear. The germline gives CDR1 SGHAT, CDR2 FQNNGV. This CDR3 is built from 16 residues. Trimming shortened V by 6 bases and J by 0 bases, and 12 bases separated the two germline ends. The CDR3, as DNA: TGTGCCAGCAGATCACAGACTAACTCCTATAATTCACCCCTCCACTTT. It encodes CASRSQTNSYNSPLHF.

This rearrangement joins TRBV6-2 or TRBV6-3 to TRBJ2-7, with unresolved D. Germline V gene lookup returns CDR1 MNHEY and CDR2 SVGEGT. V lost 5 bases and J 1 base, leaving 6 bases between the germline ends. This CDR3 region has 12 residues. The CDR3, as DNA: TGTGCCAGCAGTCTACAGTCCTACGAGCAGTACTTC. It translates to CASSLQSYEQYF.

The rearrangement links TRBV7-2 to TRBJ2-3; 8 bases map to TRBD2. V lost 1 base, J lost 2 bases, and 5 bases stayed unmatched. Germline assignment: CDR1 SGHTA and CDR2 FQGNSA. The CDR3 runs 16 residues. The CDR3 protein is CASSLDGGASTDTQYF. CDR3 DNA: TGTGCCAGCAGCTTAGACGGGGGGGCGTCCACAGATACGCAGTATTTT. Together with reference TRBV7-2 and TRBJ2-3, the CDR3 gives the full variable domain: GAGVSQSPSNKVTEKGKDVELRCDPISGHTALYWYRQSLGQGLEFLIYFQGNSAPDKSGLPSDRFSAERTGGSVSTLTIQRTQQEDSAVYLCASSLDGGASTDTQYFGPGTRLTVL.

The chain combines TRBV5-1 with TRBJ2-1; 8 positions match TRBD2. The V gene end was trimmed by 0 bases and the J gene end by 9 bases; junction bases not matched to a gene: 8. Germline values: CDR1 SGHRS, CDR2 YFSETQ. This CDR3 is built from 15 residues. The DNA of the CDR3 is TGCGCCAGCAGCTTGGCGGGGGGGCCGGATGGTGAGCAGTTCTTC. Protein: CASSLAGGPDGEQFF.

The rearrangement uses TRBV11-2 and TRBJ1-4; TRBD1 aligns across 8 bases. Germline V lookup: CDR1 SGHAT, CDR2 FQNNGV. The CDR3 sequence is 15 residues long. The junction had 7 bases not matched to a gene; V was cut back by 2 bases and J by 8 bases. The CDR3 DNA reads TGTGCCAGCAGCTTAATACAGGGGGGATGGGAAAAACTGTTTTTT. Translated, it gives CASSLIQGGWEKLFF.

The chain is built from TRBV7-3 and TRBJ2-2; TRBD1 is a possible D gene (6 bases). Germline V gives CDR1 SGHTA, CDR2 FQGTGA. CDR3 length: 15 amino acids. The ends were cut back, 2 bases at V and 3 bases at J, with 10 bases in the middle. CDR3 coding DNA: TGTGCCAGCAGCTTAGGCAGGGGAGACACCGGGGAGCTGTTTTTT. Translation gives CASSLGRGDTGELFF.

The V gene is TRBV19, the J gene TRBJ1-5; D is unresolved. The CDR3 runs 13 residues. Germline values: CDR1 LNHDA, CDR2 SQIVND (reference sequence). Trimming took off 2 bases at V and 1 base at J, with 3 bases between the two ends. The CDR3 protein is CASSIQSNQPQHF. The CDR3 nucleotides are TGTGCCAGTAGTATACAGAGCAATCAGCCCCAGCATTTT.

This chain joins TRBV28 and TRBJ1-4; perhaps TRBD1 as D (6 bases). CDR1 and CDR2 (germline): MDHEN, SYDVKM. The V end was cut by 5 bases, the J end by 3 bases, with 16 bases between. The CDR3 is made up of 16 amino acids. The CDR3 loop reads CASSIKLQGANEKLFF. DNA for the CDR3: TGTGCCAGCAGTATAAAGCTACAGGGAGCTAATGAAAAACTGTTTTTT.

The chain couples TRBV6-2 or TRBV6-3 to TRBJ1-4; D is undetermined. The germline gives CDR1 MNHEY, CDR2 SVGEGT. The CDR3 runs to 15 residues. V was shortened by 5 bases and J by 0 bases, with 10 bases between the two germline ends. The CDR3 protein is CASSGGSATNEKLFF. The CDR3 DNA follows: TGTGCCAGCAGTGGCGGGAGTGCAACTAATGAAAAACTGTTTTTT.

J is TRBJ2-5 and V is TRBV28, with TRBD2 identical over 12 bases. J lost 5 bases, V lost 2 bases, and 9 bases had no gene match. CDR3 length: 17 residues. Germline CDR1 and CDR2: MDHEN and SYDVKM. DNA for the CDR3: TGTGCCAGCAGTTTAAGTCTCCTAGCGGGAGGGTTGGAGACCCAGTACTTC. It is translated as CASSLSLLAGGLETQYF.